Shown below are 18 T cell receptor beta chains from a single sample sequenced in a study of blood T cell repertoires in COVID-19. Assay: immunoSEQ multiplex PCR; the TCRdb copy retains only in-frame clones and omits some. The table includes some 190,000 clones, roughly 84% detected once. Sequencing was performed on peripheral blood. The receptor set was obtained from an elderly woman with active or convalescent COVID-19.

The chain is built from TRBV28 and TRBJ1-4; the D gene is possibly TRBD1 (5 bases). Trimming removed 6 bases from V and 7 bases from J, with 18 bases in between. This CDR3 has 15 amino acids. Germline lookup yields CDR1 MDHEN and CDR2 SYDVKM. CDR3 sequence reads: CASRTPRVTGEKLFF. CDR3 DNA: TGTGCCAGCAGAACTCCCAGGGTGACGGGTGAAAAACTGTTTTTT.

The CDR3 here is CASSEYGYYEQYF. The CDR3 nucleotides are TGTGCCAGCTCAGAGTATGGTTACTACGAGCAGTACTTC. This chain joins TRBV18 and TRBJ2-7, with D hard to call. The germline V gene encodes CDR1 KGHSH and CDR2 LQKENI. V lost 5 bases to trimming and J lost 3 bases, with 11 bases between them. CDR3 length equals 13 residues.

The DNA for the CDR3 is TGTGCCAGCAACCGGGACAGGCCACCCTACAATGAGCAGTTCTTC. Encoded protein: CASNRDRPPYNEQFF. The chain links TRBV6-5 to TRBJ2-1; TRBD1 matches at 8 bases. This CDR3 region has 15 residues. V trimming: 7 bases; J trimming: 2 bases; junction bases outside the gene matches: 7. CDR1 and CDR2 (germline): MNHEY, SVGAGI.

The genes are TRBV5-1 and TRBJ2-5, with D perhaps matching TRBD2 (5 bases). This CDR3 region has 13 residues. With 3 bases removed from V and 5 bases from J, the gap between germline ends came to 11 bases. Germline V gene lookup returns CDR1 SGHRS and CDR2 YFSETQ. The CDR3 reads CASSSLRGETQYF. CDR3 nucleotide sequence: TGCGCCAGCAGCTCTTTGCGCGGGGAGACCCAGTACTTC.

The V gene is TRBV7-6, the J gene TRBJ2-5; 14 bases fit TRBD2. The CDR3 covers 16 residues. V trimming: 5 bases; J trimming: 4 bases; junction bases outside the gene matches: 6. Germline CDR1 SGHVS, CDR2 FNYEAQ. CDR3 sequence (DNA): TGTGCCAGCAGCCAACCGGGACTAGCGGGAGCAGAGACCCAGTACTTC. It translates to CASSQPGLAGAETQYF.

The chain employs TRBV7-9 and TRBJ2-2; D unclear. V gave up 0 bases and J gave up 0 bases, with 5 bases separating them. The germline CDR1 and CDR2 sequences are SEHNR and FQNEAQ (reference sequence). The CDR3 contains 15 residues. The CDR3 region has the DNA TGTGCCAGCAGCTTAGCACAGACGAACACCGGGGAGCTGTTTTTT. Residues: CASSLAQTNTGELFF.

The chain is built from TRBV28 and TRBJ2-7; D ambiguous. In germline, CDR1 is MDHEN, CDR2 SYDVKM. Trimming cost V 5 bases and J 1 base, with 15 bases left between them. This CDR3 has 15 amino acids. The CDR3 here is CASSRLTVLSYEQYF. CDR3 nucleotide sequence: TGTGCCAGCAGTCGCCTTACAGTCCTTTCCTACGAGCAGTACTTC.

The CDR3 region is CATTGDTQYF. In DNA form, the CDR3 reads TGTGCCACGACAGGGGATACGCAGTATTTT. The genes are TRBV19 and TRBJ2-3, with 7 positions matching TRBD1. From germline, CDR1 is LNHDA and CDR2 SQIVND (reference sequence). With V trimmed by 10 bases and J by 6 bases, 1 base remained unmatched. The CDR3 loop spans 10 amino acids.

The sample holds a few counts of this clone. The chain is built from TRBV9 and TRBJ2-5; D uncertain. Trimming removed 6 bases from V and 3 bases from J, with 18 bases in between. Germline loops: CDR1 SGDLS, CDR2 YYNGEE. The CDR3 is 15 amino acids. CDR3 nucleotides: TGTGCCAGCACCCCTTCCCCTCGGAGAGAAGAGACCCAGTACTTC. This gives the protein CASTPSPRREETQYF.

This sequence joins TRBV19 and TRBJ1-5, with a possible D match to TRBD1 (6 bases). Germline V gene data show CDR1 as LNHDA and CDR2 as SQIVND (reference sequence). CDR3 length equals 15 residues. V shed 3 bases and J shed 3 bases, with 12 bases lying between them. The CDR3 nucleotides read TGTGCCAGTAGTATTTTTGGGGACATCAATCAGCCCCAGCATTTT. It yields the protein CASSIFGDINQPQHF.

The chain has TRBV12-3 or TRBV12-4 and TRBJ2-5; D is perhaps TRBD1 (6 bases). This CDR3 spans 13 amino acids. Trimming cost V 8 bases and J 4 bases, with 14 bases left between them. Here the CDR3 DNA reads TGTGCCAGCTCTTACAGGGTGGGAGAGACCCAGTACTTC. Translating gives CASSYRVGETQYF.

The V gene is TRBV28, the J gene TRBJ2-5, with D unresolved. V gave up 2 bases and J gave up 5 bases, with 9 bases separating them. The germline V gene encodes CDR1 MDHEN and CDR2 SYDVKM. CDR3 length equals 13 residues. The CDR3 loop is CASSLRSVETQYF. The CDR3 DNA follows: TGTGCCAGCAGTTTAAGGAGCGTGGAGACCCAGTACTTC.

The chain is built from TRBV24-1 and TRBJ2-1, with TRBD2 matching 10 bases. From germline, CDR1 is KGHDR and CDR2 SFDVKD. The CDR3 extends over 15 amino acids. With V trimmed by 5 bases and J by 8 bases, 8 bases remained unmatched. Written as DNA, the CDR3 is TGTGCCACCAGTGGCGGAAGCGGGAGGGCGGATGAGCAGTTCTTC. Protein sequence: CATSGGSGRADEQFF.

The chain carries TRBV19 and TRBJ1-1, with 7 positions matching TRBD1. CDR1 and CDR2 (germline): LNHDA, SQIVND (reference sequence). With V trimmed by 5 bases and J by 5 bases, 5 bases remained unmatched. CDR3 length: 13 amino acids. The CDR3 DNA follows: TGTGCCAGTAGTTTACAGGGGTGGACTGAAGCTTTCTTT. This encodes CASSLQGWTEAFF.

The rearrangement links TRBV5-1 to TRBJ2-1; 9 bases map to TRBD1. The germline V gene has CDR1 SGHRS and CDR2 YFSETQ. The CDR3 is made up of 15 amino acids. Losses at the gene ends were 4 bases for V and 8 bases for J; bases not matched to a gene: 10. Written as DNA, the CDR3 is TGCGCCAGCAGCCGGGCAGGACAGGGGACCCATGAGCAGTTCTTC. Translation: CASSRAGQGTHEQFF.

The rearrangement uses TRBV18 and TRBJ1-1; D is perhaps TRBD1 (5 bases). The V end lost 6 bases, the J end lost 3 bases, and 14 bases lay between the germline ends. CDR1 is KGHSH, CDR2 LQKENI, per germline. CDR3 length: 14 residues. CDR3 in DNA: TGTGCCAGCTCCAACAGCGGGGCATACACTGAAGCTTTCTTT. It encodes CASSNSGAYTEAFF.

This clone has only one observation. The V call is TRBV27, the J call TRBJ2-1; unclear D gene. V lost 4 bases to trimming and J lost 0 bases, with 7 bases between them. The CDR3 is made up of 14 amino acids. Germline assignment: CDR1 MNHEY and CDR2 SMNVEV (reference sequence). The CDR3 sequence is CASSSLNSYNEQFF. The CDR3 DNA reads as TGTGCCAGCAGTTCACTAAACTCCTACAATGAGCAGTTCTTC.

This chain connects TRBV12-3 or TRBV12-4 to TRBJ2-7; D not certain. The V end lost 7 bases, the J end lost 6 bases, and 13 bases lay between the germline ends. This CDR3 comprises 12 residues. The CDR3 reads CASTSARLEQYF. In nucleotides, the CDR3 is TGTGCCAGCACCTCAGCCAGGCTCGAGCAGTACTTC.